The 29 T cell receptor beta chains below were found in one sample sequenced in a study of blood T cell repertoires in COVID-19. Profiling relied on immunoSEQ multiplex PCR, and the TCRdb table lists in-frame clones only, not all of them. The sample yields fewer than 250,000 clones, roughly 81% seen once. The sequenced material came from peripheral blood. The receptors were gathered from a woman in her forties or fifties with active or convalescent COVID-19.

The chain is built from TRBV6-5 and TRBJ2-3, with TRBD2 identical over 8 bases. J lost 9 bases, V lost 4 bases, and 6 bases had no gene match. CDR1 is MNHEY, CDR2 SVGAGI, per germline. This CDR3 comprises 13 residues. The CDR3 loop is CASSSPLAATQYF. The CDR3 DNA reads as TGTGCCAGCAGTTCCCCACTAGCGGCGACGCAGTATTTT.

The rearrangement uses TRBV7-9 and TRBJ2-5; D might be TRBD2 (6 bases). Germline CDR1 SEHNR, CDR2 FQNEAQ (reference sequence). CDR3 size: 13 residues. Between the trimmed V and J ends, which lost 5 bases and 7 bases, there was a span of 14 bases. CDR3 in amino acids: CASSQEGVGTQYF. CDR3 nucleotides: TGTGCCAGCAGCCAGGAGGGAGTAGGGACCCAGTACTTC.

The V and J genes are TRBV6-5 and TRBJ1-4; 9 nucleotides align to TRBD1. With V trimmed by 6 bases and J by 5 bases, 4 bases remained unmatched. The CDR3 is made up of 14 amino acids. Germline V lookup: CDR1 MNHEY, CDR2 SVGAGI. The CDR3 sequence: CASRTDRGNEKLFF. The CDR3 nucleotides read TGTGCCAGCAGGACGGACAGGGGAAATGAAAAACTGTTTTTT.

Comments on this clone: This same CDR3 is encoded by further DNA sequences in the sample. V gene TRBV28 combines with J gene TRBJ2-3, with D unclear. Deletions cut 6 bases from V and 6 bases from J, with 10 bases between. The CDR3 is made up of 12 amino acids. Per germline, CDR1 MDHEN and CDR2 SYDVKM. The CDR3 nucleotides read TGTGCCAGCAGCTATCGCGTGGATACGCAGTATTTT. It specifies CASSYRVDTQYF. Full variable domain (missing parts from reference TRBV28 and TRBJ2-3): DVKVTQSSRYLVKRTGEKVFLECVQDMDHENMFWYRQDPGLGLRLIYFSYDVKMKEKGDIPEGYSVSREKKERFSLILESASTNQTSMYLCASSYRVDTQYFGPGTRLTVL.

The rearrangement uses TRBV4-1 and TRBJ2-3; 12 nucleotides align to TRBD2. Unmatched junction bases numbered 5, after V lost 0 bases and J lost 4 bases. The CDR3 has 17 residues. Per the germline V gene, CDR1 is MGHRA and CDR2 is YSYEKL. The DNA of the CDR3 is TGCGCCAGCAGCCAAGAAGGGCTAGCGGGAGGGGCAGATACGCAGTATTTT. This translates into CASSQEGLAGGADTQYF.

This clone was recorded a few times. The rearrangement joins TRBV21-1 to TRBJ1-5; the D call in the table, TRBD1, was not verified against the DNA. TRBV21-1 corresponds to a pseudogene. The CDR3 is made up of 15 amino acids. The CDR3 DNA is TGTGCCAGCGGGACAGGGGCGGATAGCAATCAGCCCCAGCATTTT. Protein sequence: CASGTGADSNQPQHF.

The CDR3 DNA reads TGTGCCAGTCGGCCGGGACAAACACCCGGGGAGCTGTTTTTT. This translates into CASRPGQTPGELFF. The V call is TRBV19, the J call TRBJ2-2; tentative D call: TRBD1 (6 bases). Germline CDR1 LNHDA, CDR2 SQIVND (reference sequence). The CDR3 has 14 residues. V dropped 8 bases and J dropped 6 bases, with 16 bases sitting between them.

This chain uses TRBV5-1 with TRBJ2-5; 10 bases map to TRBD1. V trimming: 4 bases; J trimming: 5 bases; junction bases outside the gene matches: 8. From germline, CDR1 is SGHRS and CDR2 YFSETQ. This CDR3 has 15 amino acids. DNA of the CDR3: TGCGCCAGCAGCCAGGACAGGGGGTCCGGGGAGACCCAGTACTTC. Translated: CASSQDRGSGETQYF.

Concerning this clone: The sample contains more than one DNA sequence encoding this CDR3. The chain joins TRBV6-5 to TRBJ1-2; 7 nucleotides align to TRBD1. CDR1 is MNHEY, CDR2 SVGAGI, per germline. This CDR3 comprises 14 residues. J gave up 4 bases and V 3 bases, and 5 bases lay outside the gene matches. CDR3 region: CASSYGTDPYGYTF. In nucleotides, the CDR3 is TGTGCCAGCAGTTATGGGACAGACCCCTATGGCTACACCTTC.

The V call is TRBV28, the J call TRBJ1-1; 7 nucleotides align to TRBD1. The J segment lost 4 bases and the V segment lost 6 bases, leaving 11 bases of the junction unmatched. The germline gives CDR1 MDHEN, CDR2 SYDVKM. The CDR3 is 15 amino acids. The CDR3 spells CASRGVQGLGTEAFF. Written as DNA, the CDR3 is TGTGCCAGCAGGGGAGTACAGGGGCTGGGCACTGAAGCTTTCTTT.

V usage is TRBV27 and J usage is TRBJ2-7, with 11 bases identical to TRBD2. V shed 6 bases and J 0 bases; nucleotides not matched to a gene: 10. CDR1 MNHEY and CDR2 SMNVEV come from the germline V gene (reference sequence). The CDR3 runs to 17 residues. The CDR3 is CASRRTPGTSGSYEQYF. In DNA, the CDR3 is TGTGCCAGCAGACGAACGCCCGGGACTAGCGGCTCCTACGAGCAGTACTTC.

The chain has TRBV19 and TRBJ2-2, with a possible D match to TRBD2 (6 bases). From germline, CDR1 is LNHDA and CDR2 SQIVND (reference sequence). V dropped 0 bases and J dropped 4 bases, with 18 bases sitting between them. This CDR3 has 18 residues. DNA of the CDR3: TGTGCCAGTAGTATAGAGTGGGGCGGGACTTTAAGCACCGGGGAGCTGTTTTTT. Amino acid sequence: CASSIEWGGTLSTGELFF.

The chain joins TRBV7-9 to TRBJ1-2, with TRBD1 identical over 8 bases. The CDR3 runs to 13 residues. V lost 6 bases and J lost 7; bases outside the gene matches: 7. CDR1 and CDR2 from the germline V gene are SEHNR and FQNEAQ (reference sequence). DNA for the CDR3: TGTGCCAGCAGGCTGACAGGGGACGGTGGCTACACCTTC. It encodes CASRLTGDGGYTF.

Concerning this clone: Different DNA sequences within this sample yield the same CDR3. The V and J genes are TRBV7-9 and TRBJ1-2, with D tentatively TRBD1 (5 bases). Trimming took off 3 bases at V and 2 bases at J, with 10 bases between the two ends. The CDR3 has 14 residues. Germline CDR1 SEHNR, CDR2 FQNEAQ (reference sequence). The chain's CDR3 is CASSLGQGNYGYTF. The DNA for the CDR3 is TGTGCCAGCAGCTTGGGGCAGGGAAACTATGGCTACACCTTC.

The chain joins TRBV18 to TRBJ1-5; the match to TRBD1 covers 8 bases. CDR1 is KGHSH and CDR2 is LQKENI in the germline V gene. Losses at the gene ends were 5 bases for V and 2 bases for J; bases not matched to a gene: 5. The CDR3 spans 15 residues. In DNA form, the CDR3 reads TGTGCCAGCTCATCCTCGGGACAGGGCAATCAGCCCCAGCATTTT. Translated: CASSSSGQGNQPQHF.

The chain uses TRBV29-1 and TRBJ1-1; no definite D call. The CDR3 extends over 14 amino acids. Trimming removed 7 bases from V and 1 base from J, with 16 bases in between. Per the germline V gene, CDR1 is SQVTM and CDR2 is ANQGSEA. This CDR3 reads CSAQAHSKNTEAFF. Written as DNA, the CDR3 is TGCAGCGCCCAAGCCCACAGCAAGAACACTGAAGCTTTCTTT.

This sequence joins TRBV27 and TRBJ2-1; tentatively, D is TRBD1 (5 bases). This CDR3 is 14 amino acids long. Germline V gene data show CDR1 as MNHEY and CDR2 as SMNVEV (reference sequence). The V and J ends lost 7 bases and 2 bases respectively, with 12 bases between them. This CDR3 reads CASTPDSTYNEQFF. The CDR3 bases are TGTGCCAGCACCCCCGACAGCACCTACAATGAGCAGTTCTTC.

The table lists this clone with a count of one. V usage is TRBV28 and J usage is TRBJ2-3, with a tentative D call TRBD2 (7 bases). V was trimmed by 8 bases and J by 8 bases, leaving 23 bases between them. This CDR3 region has 15 residues. The germline V gene has CDR1 MDHEN and CDR2 SYDVKM. Here the CDR3 DNA reads TGTGCCAGCTCCCCCGGGACTATAGGGGGTCCTACGCAGTATTTT. It codes for CASSPGTIGGPTQYF.

The rearrangement joins TRBV5-1 to TRBJ2-2, with D unresolved. This CDR3 contains 16 residues. In germline, CDR1 is SGHRS, CDR2 YFSETQ. The V end lost 0 bases, the J end lost 2 bases, and 11 bases lay between the germline ends. Here the CDR3 reads CASSLEQITNTGELFF. CDR3 nucleotide sequence: TGCGCCAGCAGCTTGGAACAGATAACTAACACCGGGGAGCTGTTTTTT.

In the case of this clone: This CDR3 is also generated by other DNA sequences in the sample. The chain links TRBV5-1 to TRBJ1-2; D unresolved. Germline V gene data show CDR1 as SGHRS and CDR2 as YFSETQ. This CDR3 spans 13 amino acids. Between the trimmed V and J ends, which lost 0 bases and 0 bases, there was a span of 3 bases. The chain's CDR3 is CASSLGANYGYTF. In DNA, the CDR3 is TGCGCCAGCAGCTTGGGAGCTAACTATGGCTACACCTTC.

This clone turned up a few times. The V gene is TRBV15, the J gene TRBJ1-4; unclear D gene. Per the germline V gene, CDR1 is LNHNV and CDR2 is YYDKDF (reference sequence). The CDR3 has 16 amino acids. The V end was cut by 3 bases, the J end by 7 bases, with 18 bases between. This CDR3 is CATSSSSASGSEKLFF. Written as DNA, the CDR3 is TGTGCCACCAGCAGCTCTTCAGCTTCGGGGAGTGAAAAACTGTTTTTT.

The chain uses TRBV10-3 and TRBJ2-1; 8 positions match TRBD2. V lost 6 bases, J lost 7 bases, and 11 bases stayed unmatched. Germline lookup yields CDR1 ENHRY and CDR2 SYGVKD. This CDR3 comprises 15 residues. The CDR3 DNA follows: TGTGCCATCAGCGACCCCAGCGGGAGTATTAATGAGCAGTTCTTC. Amino acid sequence: CAISDPSGSINEQFF.

The chain employs TRBV29-1 and TRBJ2-7, with TRBD1 matching 9 bases. J lost 5 bases, V lost 3 bases, and 8 bases had no gene match. This CDR3 has 14 residues. Germline CDR1 and CDR2: SQVTM and ANQGSEA. CDR3 nucleotide sequence: TGCAGCGTTGAGGCCGGGACAGGGTGGAACGAGCAGTACTTC. This gives the protein CSVEAGTGWNEQYF.

The J gene is TRBJ2-1, the V gene TRBV20-1, with 12 bases identical to TRBD2. The CDR3 length is 11 residues. The J segment lost 15 bases and the V segment lost 5 bases, leaving 5 bases of the junction unmatched. The germline V gene encodes CDR1 DFQATT and CDR2 SNEGSKA (reference sequence). CDR3 residues: CSAWTSGIPFF. The DNA for the CDR3 is TGCAGTGCTTGGACTAGCGGGATCCCGTTCTTC.

This clone has only a few counts. This sequence joins TRBV14 and TRBJ1-1; TRBD1 agrees at 8 bases. The ends lost 4 bases at V and 3 bases at J; junction bases unmatched: 10. CDR1 SGHDN and CDR2 FVKESK come from the germline V gene. CDR3 length: 16 amino acids. This CDR3 is CASSLLQGGKDTEAFF. In DNA, the CDR3 is TGTGCCAGCAGCCTACTACAGGGGGGGAAGGACACTGAAGCTTTCTTT. Drawing the rest from reference TRBV14 and TRBJ1-1, the complete variable domain is EAGVTQFPSHSVIEKGQTVTLRCDPISGHDNLYWYRRVMGKEIKFLLHFVKESKQDESGMPNNRFLAERTGGTYSTLKVQPAELEDSGVYFCASSLLQGGKDTEAFFGQGTRLTVV.

The chain is built from TRBV4-1 and TRBJ1-4; unclear D gene. The CDR3 is 14 residues long. V dropped 8 bases and J dropped 11 bases, with 21 bases sitting between them. Looked up from germline, CDR1 is MGHRA and CDR2 is YSYEKL. The CDR3 loop is CASPGRALRGKLFF. The CDR3 coding sequence is TGCGCCAGCCCGGGGAGGGCCCTCCGGGGTAAACTGTTTTTT.

This clone was seen a handful of times. V usage is TRBV2 and J usage is TRBJ1-2; a weak D match, TRBD1 (6 bases). CDR1 and CDR2 (germline): SNHLY, FYNNEI. The V end lost 8 bases, the J end lost 0 bases, and 22 bases lay between the germline ends. This CDR3 is 17 amino acids long. The CDR3 loop is CASLPRGGGMTNYGYTF. The CDR3 DNA follows: TGTGCCAGCCTCCCGAGGGGGGGAGGAATGACTAACTATGGCTACACCTTC.

The rearrangement links TRBV12-5 to TRBJ2-1; TRBD2 matches at 9 bases. The CDR3 totals 12 residues. CDR1 is LGHNT and CDR2 is FRNRAP in the germline V gene. J was trimmed by 9 bases and V by 6 bases; bases with no gene match: 3. CDR3 DNA sequence: TGTGCTAGTGGGCGGGAGGGGAGTGAGCAGTTCTTC. It encodes CASGREGSEQFF.

This chain uses TRBV5-5 with TRBJ2-5; possibly TRBD2 for D (5 bases). The CDR3 runs 13 residues. Germline CDR1 and CDR2: SGHKS and YYEKEE (reference sequence). Trimming pared 1 base from V and 4 bases from J, leaving 8 bases between. The CDR3 DNA follows: TGTGCCAGCAGCTTGAGAGGGTTAGAGACCCAGTACTTC. It is translated as CASSLRGLETQYF.